This T cell receptor (beta chain) was sequenced during a study of T cell repertoires in cytomegalovirus infection (dated by TCRdb to about 2019). About the study as a whole: Peptide stimulations targeted recently identified HLA-C-restricted CMV epitopes, whose presentation resists viral immunomodulation, together with well-studied HLA-B-restricted epitopes. The HLA type of each donor mattered for the analysis, because public TCR beta signatures pointed to carriage of CMV infection along with the matching HLA type.

General study outcomes and caveats: The ex vivo response was dominated by HLA-C-restricted CMV-specific TCR beta clonotypes, which also provided the single most frequent clonotype in two of eight donors. In both this cohort and an independent roughly 330-donor cohort, the cumulative frequency of public TCR beta family members distinguished carriers of CMV infection plus the relevant HLA type.

The CDR3 measures 13 amino acids from cysteine to phenylalanine. Kept here is only the CDR3 DNA, which spans 39 bases and is read in frame from base 1. For CDR1 and CDR2, the germline V gene lists SGHTA and FQGNSA. V loses 1 base of germline sequence and J loses 5 bases, and the interval between the two ends is 6 bases. The treatment or condition label on this specimen signifies: in vitro stimulation with specific CMV peptide epitopes to enrich CMV-specific T cells. This clonotype showed up many times. The target of this receptor is not known. Base qualities are not provided; no much larger clone lies one nucleotide away. Data came from an Illumina HiSeq 1500. The public reads were reanalyzed by TCRdb: fastp trimming at Q25, MiXCR alignment, in-frame beta chains only. CDR3 protein sequences are deduplicated, and each keeps its most common genes and DNA. The sample records fewer than 850,000 distinct CDR3 sequences, roughly 29% of which are singletons. 10% to 15% of the sample is held by the ten biggest clonotypes.

The chain is made from TRBV7-2 and TRBJ2-1; confidence is insufficient to name the D gene. Specimen: cultured CD8+ T cells from PBMCs, collected from culture after CMV antigen stimulation. The sequence was collected from a human donor in good health (CMV status not recorded). Some clones in this sample may be carry-over from other donors' samples. The encoded CDR3 is CASSLDLNNEQFF. The bases read TGTGCCAGCAGCTTAGACTTAAACAATGAGCAGTTCTTC.